A single sample is the source of the 17 T cell receptor beta chains below, sequenced in a study of regulatory T cells in long-lasting Graves disease. Time point defined: newly diagnosed GD, antithyroid drugs for less than 3 months. PBMC-derived RNA was used for the TCR library. According to the study, TCR beta libraries were built with iRepertoire HTBI primers and CDR3-region Arm-PCR. TCRdb ran MiXCR on the multiplex PCR reads and lists one entry per CDR3 protein. In the table there are about 530,000 distinct CDR3 sequences, roughly 16% of which are singletons. This sample also belongs to another study, concerning T cells in Graves' hyperthyroidism and ophthalmopathy.

Sequencing was performed on peripheral blood mononuclear cells (PBMCs), taken at new diagnosis, from a patient treated with antithyroid drugs. These receptors were taken from a woman in her forties or fifties with Graves disease.

There are many counts of this clonotype. The rearrangement joins TRBV2 to TRBJ2-1; D is possibly TRBD2 (5 bases). The CDR3 extends over 12 amino acids. Germline assignment: CDR1 SNHLY and CDR2 FYNNEI. V gave up 6 bases and J gave up 4 bases, with 7 bases separating them. CDR3 sequence (DNA): TGTGCCAGCAGCCCGGGATACAATGAGCAGTTCTTC. Its translation is CASSPGYNEQFF.

V gene TRBV7-8 combines with J gene TRBJ1-1; perhaps TRBD1 as D (6 bases). This CDR3 has 17 residues. Germline CDR1 reads SGHVS; CDR2 reads FQNEAQ. Trimming removed 3 bases from V and 1 base from J, with 18 bases in between. CDR3 in amino acids: CASSLGTAGASNTEAFF. The CDR3, as DNA: TGTGCCAGCAGCTTGGGGACCGCAGGGGCTTCGAACACTGAAGCTTTCTTT.

This clonotype has just a few counts. This chain uses TRBV15 with TRBJ2-3; 8 bases match TRBD2. Germline trimming cut 5 bases from V and 4 bases from J; bases unmatched to any gene: 11. Per germline, CDR1 LNHNV and CDR2 YYDKDF (reference sequence). CDR3 length: 16 amino acids. The CDR3 DNA reads as TGTGCCACCAGCCAACGGACTAGCTCGAGCGCAGATACGCAGTATTTT. This codes for CATSQRTSSSADTQYF.

Ten or more counts support this clonotype. The J gene is TRBJ2-1, the V gene TRBV5-1; 8 positions match TRBD1. Germline trimming cut 0 bases from V and 7 bases from J; bases unmatched to any gene: 9. Germline CDR1 and CDR2: SGHRS and YFSETQ. The CDR3 runs to 16 residues. The CDR3 reads CASSLVGTGIKNEQFF. The CDR3 bases are TGCGCCAGCAGCTTGGTTGGGACAGGCATTAAGAATGAGCAGTTCTTC.

This clonotype has at least ten counts. The V and J genes are TRBV28 and TRBJ1-2; no clear D gene. Trimming stripped 2 bases from V and 8 bases from J, with 18 bases between. Germline loops: CDR1 MDHEN, CDR2 SYDVKM. This CDR3 contains 15 residues. CDR3 sequence reads: CASSLRAAGPRGYTF. For the CDR3, the DNA is TGTGCCAGCAGTTTACGGGCAGCCGGACCCAGGGGCTACACCTTC.

Only a few counts were recorded for this clonotype. The chain combines TRBV30 with TRBJ2-3; the D gene is possibly TRBD2 (6 bases). In germline, CDR1 is GTSNPN, CDR2 SVGIG (reference sequence). The CDR3 has 12 residues. V lost 4 bases, J lost 5 bases, and 10 bases lay in between. CDR3 region: CAWNWGGDTQYF. The CDR3 DNA follows: TGTGCCTGGAACTGGGGAGGAGATACGCAGTATTTT.

The chain carries TRBV11-3 and TRBJ2-3, with D maybe TRBD2 (5 bases). The CDR3 totals 16 residues. The germline V and J ends were trimmed by 5 bases and 0 bases, with 15 bases remaining between them. Germline values: CDR1 SGHNT, CDR2 YENEEA. The chain's CDR3 is CASSRPDYQSTDTQYF. The DNA of the CDR3 is TGTGCCAGCAGCCGACCCGACTACCAGAGCACAGATACGCAGTATTTT.

As regards this clonotype: A much more abundant neighbour one base away suggests this may be a read error. In DNA form, the CDR3 reads TGTGCCAGCAGTTACTCCAGTCGGACGGAGAAGGTGCAGTTCTTC. Its translation: CASSYSSRTEKVQFF. The chain carries TRBV6-5 and TRBJ2-1; D unresolved. The germline V and J ends were trimmed by 0 bases and 12 bases, with 18 bases remaining between them. Germline lookup yields CDR1 MNHEY and CDR2 SVGAGI. The CDR3 extends over 15 amino acids.

Notes on this clonotype: A much more abundant neighbour one base away suggests this may be a read error. The chain recombines TRBV12-3 or TRBV12-4 with TRBJ2-1, with 13 positions matching TRBD2. There are 16 residues in the CDR3. CDR3 sequence: CASRSRTSGGYNEQLF. Written as DNA, the CDR3 is TGTGCCAGCAGATCTCGGACTAGCGGGGGTTACAATGAGCAGCTCTTC.

A few counts support this clonotype. The chain has TRBV27 and TRBJ2-1; D gene uncertain. This CDR3 is built from 11 residues. Per germline, CDR1 MNHEY and CDR2 SMNVEV (reference sequence). The V gene lost 6 bases and the J gene lost 10 bases, with 10 bases spanning the gap. The CDR3 DNA reads TGTGCCAGCAGCTATGGGAAGGAGCAGTTCTTC. It is translated as CASSYGKEQFF.

Turning to this clonotype: Being one base from a much bigger clone, this may be a read error. Since no conserved phenylalanine or tryptophan closes the CDR3, a read error is the likely cause. This chain joins TRBV6-2 or TRBV6-3 and TRBJ2-5; 7 bases match TRBD1. This CDR3 is built from 15 residues. Germline CDR1 and CDR2: MNHEY and SVGEGT. The V gene end was trimmed by 2 bases and the J gene end by 0 bases; junction bases not matched to a gene: 3. The CDR3 coding sequence is TGTGCCAGCAGTTACCTGGGGACAGACCAAGAGACCCAGTACCTC. Its protein product is CASSYLGTDQETQYL.

This clonotype showed up just a few times. J is TRBJ2-3 and V is TRBV6-1, with D possibly being TRBD1 (5 bases). V dropped 8 bases and J dropped 1 base, with 16 bases sitting between them. CDR3 length: 15 amino acids. Germline V gives CDR1 MNHNS, CDR2 SASEGT. The DNA of the CDR3 is TGTGCCAGCCAAATGGACACCTCGCGCACAGATACGCAGTATTTT. Amino acid sequence: CASQMDTSRTDTQYF.

This clonotype was picked up many times. This chain connects TRBV20-1 to TRBJ1-4; D unresolved. This CDR3 has 14 residues. The germline gives CDR1 DFQATT, CDR2 SNEGSKA (reference sequence). V lost 4 bases to trimming and J lost 0 bases, with 9 bases between them. In nucleotides, the CDR3 is TGCAGTGCTACCGACGTAACAACTAATGAAAAACTGTTTTTT. It is translated as CSATDVTTNEKLFF.

The gene calls are TRBV6-1 and TRBJ1-5; no clear D. The CDR3 totals 14 residues. Trimming took off 7 bases at V and 1 base at J, with 11 bases between the two ends. CDR1 is MNHNS, CDR2 SASEGT, per germline. The CDR3 nucleotides read TGTGCCAGCACCGCGGGGTGGAGCAATCAGCCCCAGCATTTT. This encodes CASTAGWSNQPQHF.

The chain links TRBV27 to TRBJ2-5, with 7 bases that match TRBD2. This CDR3 is 17 amino acids long. Germline V lookup: CDR1 MNHEY, CDR2 SMNVEV (reference sequence). V dropped 0 bases and J dropped 5; count of bases not matched to a gene: 12. CDR3 DNA: TGTGCCAGCAGTTTATCGAGTCGGGGGGACGGTGTGGAGACCCAGTACTTC. Its protein product is CASSLSSRGDGVETQYF.

J is TRBJ2-7 and V is TRBV3-1; D unclear. V shed 4 bases and J shed 0 bases, with 13 bases lying between them. The CDR3 is 15 residues long. CDR1 and CDR2 from the germline V gene are LGHDT and YNNKEL (reference sequence). The CDR3 bases are TGTGCCAGCAGCCCAACTACCGTAAGCTCCTACGAGCAGTACTTC. Translating gives CASSPTTVSSYEQYF.

CDR3 amino acids: CAWSVGRAYEQYF. In DNA, the CDR3 is TGTGCCTGGAGTGTCGGCAGGGCCTACGAGCAGTACTTC. This chain joins TRBV30 and TRBJ2-7, with TRBD1 as a possible D gene (5 bases). The CDR3 is 13 residues long. The V and J ends lost 0 bases and 2 bases respectively, with 8 bases between them. Germline V gene data show CDR1 as GTSNPN and CDR2 as SVGIG (reference sequence).